This TCR beta chain came from a study of T cell responses to AZD1222 COVID-19 vaccine. The wider study: It was second doses at about 4 or about 12 weeks that were pooled.

In germline, CDR1 is SNHLY, CDR2 FYNNEI. V was pared by 5 bases and J by 8 bases, with 5 bases of the junction left unmatched. CDR3 length: 14 amino acids. This clone was counted a few times. The data were produced by immunoSEQ multiplex PCR, yet TCRdb's version contains in-frame clones alone and is incomplete. This sample has around 160,000 clones; approximately 90% occur once, and the top ten carry about 4.7%. The V call is TRBV2, the J call TRBJ2-1, with 11 bases matching TRBD1. This specimen consisted of peripheral blood, obtained on day 0 of AZD1222 vaccination. This TCR was sampled from an adult in good health. As DNA, the CDR3 is TGTGCCAGCAGTCGGGACAGGGGGGGCGATGAGCAGTTCTTC. Translation: CASSRDRGGDEQFF.